This TCR beta chain is drawn from a study of neoadjuvant anti-PD-1 for oral cavity cancer. About the study: Non-progressing patients received a fourth nivolumab dose near day 43, then surgery on days 50-56. Findings and caveats of the study: With three patients per group, TCR findings need larger cohorts. After neoadjuvant nivolumab, PBMC T cell clonality was significantly higher in non-responders than responders.

Time point defined: after neoadjuvant nivolumab, at surgical resection. Cohort: HPV-negative, locally advanced oral cavity squamous cell carcinoma patients. The CDR3 loop spans 12 amino acids. V lost 5 bases to trimming and J lost 6 bases; unmatched junction nucleotides: 1. In germline, CDR1 is MGHDK, CDR2 SYGVNS. On this clone: Its antigen remains unidentified.

Clones were sequenced by immunoSEQ multiplex PCR, and TCRdb holds only the in-frame ones, with some missing. The table includes some 15,000 clones, over 55% detected once. The sample here was PBMCs, taken after nivolumab (anti-PD-1) treatment. The chain couples TRBV25-1 to TRBJ2-1; 7 bases line up with TRBD1. The TCR comes from a person aged 40 to 85 with oral cavity squamous cell carcinoma. CDR3 amino acids: CASSHRGNEQFF. The CDR3, as DNA: TGTGCCAGCAGTCACAGGGGCAATGAGCAGTTCTTC.